This T cell receptor (beta chain) was identified during a study of T-cell reconstitution after alpha-beta-depleted transplantation in children. The authors prepared the TCRbeta library with unique molecular identifiers. TCRdb analysed the PCR reads with MiXCR anew, one entry per CDR3 protein. The profile shows about 640,000 distinct CDR3 sequences, around 17% of them singletons. This clonotype was picked up many times. Germline values: CDR1 SGHRS, CDR2 YFSETQ. This CDR3 comprises 13 residues. V dropped 9 bases and J dropped 6 bases, with 16 bases sitting between them. The starting material was PBMCs from the stem cell graft donor, obtained from the stem cell graft. The chain couples TRBV5-1 to TRBJ2-1; D remains unclear. The receptor's source is a human donor who donated a stem cell graft to a child with acute myeloid leukemia. The DNA for the CDR3 is TGCGCCACCTCCTGGCGAGGCGGCAATGAGCAGTTCTTC. As protein: CATSWRGGNEQFF.